This T cell receptor beta chain derives from a study of Ad26.COV2.S vaccination and SARS-CoV-2 variants. Study summary: Trial arm assignment for the donor was COV1001 Ad26.COV2.S. General study results and limits: Vaccinees showed greater spike-specific TCR breadth than placebo recipients.

As for treatment: around 19 received Ad26.COV2.S at low or high dose, single or two shots; about 5 received placebo; per-sample allocation not given. The samples date from day 63 after the first vaccine or placebo injection. Boston hosted the donor, who was an adult aged 18-55 years. Ad26.COV2.S expressed prefusion-stabilized spike from the original Wuhan strain. The CDR3 is made up of 15 amino acids. Looked up from germline, CDR1 is KGHSH and CDR2 is LQKENI. The V end was cut by 4 bases, the J end by 1 base, with 13 bases between. Sequencing used immunoSEQ multiplex PCR; TCRdb keeps in-frame clones, though not all of them. The data contain about 680,000 clones, 70% to 90% of them singletons. Concerning this clone: Its antigen remains unidentified.

The material was peripheral blood, obtained in a trial of Ad26.COV2.S vaccine versus placebo. J is TRBJ1-1 and V is TRBV18, with TRBD1 as a possible D gene (5 bases). The receptor was derived from a person aged 18-60 years who received the Ad26.COV2.S COVID-19 vaccine or a placebo. The CDR3 nucleotides read TGTGCCAGCTCACAAACGGGACGGCAGAACACTGAAGCTTTCTTT. Translated: CASSQTGRQNTEAFF.